The rows below give T cell receptor beta chains drawn from one sample of a study of cytomegalovirus exposure and HLA in healthy donors. TCRdb's table, derived via immunoSEQ multiplex PCR, lists solely in-frame clones and lacks some. The sample carries roughly 130,000 clones, more than 80% recorded once. Sequencing was done on a sample of PBMCs. The receptors were sampled from a male donor in good health and CMV-seronegative. CDR3s include the opening cysteine and the closing phenylalanine or tryptophan. The order of the fields is J gene, V gene, CDR3 protein.

j_gene: TRBJ1-2
v_gene: TRBV19
CDR3aa: CASSPPGQLSGYTF

j_gene: TRBJ1-4
v_gene: TRBV15
CDR3aa: CATSRDQGVGEKLFF

j_gene: TRBJ1-1
v_gene: TRBV27
CDR3aa: CASTGRTEAFF

j_gene: TRBJ1-1
v_gene: TRBV25-1
CDR3aa: CASSEWSENTEAFF

j_gene: TRBJ2-1
v_gene: TRBV30
CDR3aa: CAWSVYLLAGGGSEQFF

j_gene: TRBJ1-1
v_gene: TRBV14
CDR3aa: CASTMQVGNTEAFF

j_gene: TRBJ1-1
v_gene: TRBV6-6
CDR3aa: CASSYQGSEAFF

j_gene: TRBJ2-1
v_gene: TRBV30
CDR3aa: CAWSLGTSGGWNEQFF

j_gene: TRBJ2-4
v_gene: TRBV5-1
CDR3aa: CASSPGGGNIQYF

j_gene: TRBJ1-1
v_gene: TRBV5-1
CDR3aa: CASSLSGGGTTEAFF

j_gene: TRBJ1-4
v_gene: TRBV18
CDR3aa: CASSPQGATNEKLFF

j_gene: TRBJ2-2
v_gene: TRBV6-5
CDR3aa: CASSYLTSGRPGELFF

j_gene: TRBJ1-5
v_gene: TRBV7-2
CDR3aa: CASNRDRNQPQHF

j_gene: TRBJ2-7
v_gene: TRBV7-9
CDR3aa: CASSPQLAGGESSYEQYF

j_gene: TRBJ2-1
v_gene: TRBV5-1
CDR3aa: CASSLEVPTGGVWNEQFF

j_gene: TRBJ1-5
v_gene: TRBV30
CDR3aa: CAWGTTGPNQPQHF

j_gene: TRBJ2-3
v_gene: TRBV2
CDR3aa: CASRRQIATTDTQYF

j_gene: TRBJ2-2
v_gene: TRBV11-2
CDR3aa: CASSLDGLAGITGELFF

j_gene: TRBJ1-4
v_gene: TRBV9
CDR3aa: CASSVVWGGSNFRGEKLFF

j_gene: TRBJ2-1
v_gene: TRBV7-2
CDR3aa: CASTARWSGSSYNEQFF

j_gene: TRBJ1-6
v_gene: TRBV6-1
CDR3aa: CASSDLDRTNSPLHF

j_gene: TRBJ1-2
v_gene: TRBV30
CDR3aa: CARKGAFYGYTF

j_gene: TRBJ1-2
v_gene: TRBV6-5
CDR3aa: CASSYGGGYGYTF

j_gene: TRBJ1-2
v_gene: TRBV5-1
CDR3aa: CASSLAEGVDYGYTF

j_gene: TRBJ1-2
v_gene: TRBV7-9
CDR3aa: CSSSTSFGQAWGYTF

j_gene: TRBJ2-2
v_gene: TRBV30
CDR3aa: CAWSVSKMDTGELFF

j_gene: TRBJ1-2
v_gene: TRBV4-1
CDR3aa: CASSQDLQFYGYTF

j_gene: TRBJ1-4
v_gene: TRBV7-8
CDR3aa: CASSLAAQGYNEKLFF

j_gene: TRBJ2-6
v_gene: TRBV6-1
CDR3aa: CASSEANIGDSGANVLTF

j_gene: TRBJ2-1
v_gene: TRBV27
CDR3aa: CASSLLGLAGGNYNEQFF

j_gene: TRBJ1-2
v_gene: TRBV10-3
CDR3aa: CAISGTESYGYTF

j_gene: TRBJ2-1
v_gene: TRBV7-9
CDR3aa: CASSFNQGWNEQFF

j_gene: TRBJ1-5
v_gene: TRBV2
CDR3aa: CASRQTQGLQPQHF

j_gene: TRBJ2-1
v_gene: TRBV5-6
CDR3aa: CASSLQGPQSSYNEQFF

j_gene: TRBJ1-5
v_gene: TRBV7-2
CDR3aa: CASSGGRGVLWPQHF

j_gene: TRBJ1-4
v_gene: TRBV2
CDR3aa: CASRAFGQEKLFF

j_gene: TRBJ2-7
v_gene: TRBV7-2
CDR3aa: CASSPLRNYEQYF

j_gene: TRBJ1-5
v_gene: TRBV5-5
CDR3aa: CASSLLQTYQPQHF

j_gene: TRBJ2-7
v_gene: TRBV4-2
CDR3aa: CASSQDERGQNYEQYF

j_gene: TRBJ2-7
v_gene: TRBV11-2
CDR3aa: CASRHFSGRAAYEQYF

j_gene: TRBJ2-7
v_gene: TRBV18
CDR3aa: CASSRSLRQNYEQYF

j_gene: TRBJ1-5
v_gene: TRBV5-1
CDR3aa: CASSLGGSDRGQPQHF

j_gene: TRBJ2-1
v_gene: TRBV19
CDR3aa: CATRQGVFNEQFF

j_gene: TRBJ1-1
v_gene: TRBV27
CDR3aa: CASSKRYGSQIIRMNTEAFF

j_gene: TRBJ1-2
v_gene: TRBV30
CDR3aa: CAWRALGQGANYGYTF

j_gene: TRBJ1-2
v_gene: TRBV7-2
CDR3aa: CASSLGFTAYGYTF

j_gene: TRBJ1-1
v_gene: TRBV7-6
CDR3aa: CASSSELGNTEAFF

j_gene: TRBJ2-7
v_gene: TRBV7-8
CDR3aa: CASGSLGTSGHYEQYF

j_gene: TRBJ1-6
v_gene: TRBV2
CDR3aa: CASSGGSYNSPLHF

j_gene: TRBJ2-3
v_gene: TRBV18
CDR3aa: CASSPPGALTDTQYF

j_gene: TRBJ1-5
v_gene: TRBV27
CDR3aa: CASRKGQPNQPQHF

j_gene: TRBJ2-2
v_gene: TRBV6-4
CDR3aa: CASSDSRQGETGELFF

j_gene: TRBJ1-5
v_gene: TRBV4-1
CDR3aa: CASSQRRQFNQPQHF

j_gene: TRBJ2-3
v_gene: TRBV7-9
CDR3aa: CSSSPGTGLDTQYF

j_gene: TRBJ2-1
v_gene: TRBV14
CDR3aa: CASSQVWGRTGDEQFF

j_gene: TRBJ1-3
v_gene: TRBV5-5
CDR3aa: CASSLISVLPHGNTIYF